This is a list of T cell receptor beta chains from one sample in a study of T-cell memory formation after mild COVID-19. TCRdb independently ran MiXCR on the 5' RACE reads; one entry per CDR3 protein. The sample consists of approximately 300,000 distinct CDR3 sequences, more than 15% of them appearing once. Sequenced material: PBMCs or a T cell subset sorted from them (not recorded which). These receptor sequences come from a man aged 18 to 29 who had mild COVID-19 (a few samples of this study predate the infection). Cell type and time point are not known. CDR3s leave out the opening cysteine and the closing phenylalanine or tryptophan. D genes are given only for firm matches.

J gene: TRBJ1-2; V gene: TRBV4-3; D gene: NA; CDR3 protein: ASSQTDGHNGYT
J gene: TRBJ2-1; V gene: TRBV5-1; D gene: NA; CDR3 protein: ASSLEPPLYNEQF
J gene: TRBJ2-3; V gene: TRBV20-1; D gene: NA; CDR3 protein: SAGRIYTDTQY
J gene: TRBJ1-2; V gene: TRBV6-2/TRBV6-3; D gene: NA; CDR3 protein: ATTANYGYT
J gene: TRBJ2-1; V gene: TRBV27; D gene: NA; CDR3 protein: ASSFAGATNEQF
J gene: TRBJ2-7; V gene: TRBV12-3/TRBV12-4; D gene: NA; CDR3 protein: ASSLGWGAWSEQY
J gene: TRBJ2-7; V gene: TRBV27; D gene: NA; CDR3 protein: ASSPAPRAIPYEQY
J gene: TRBJ2-3; V gene: TRBV5-1; D gene: NA; CDR3 protein: ASSSQQGLGADTQY
J gene: TRBJ2-3; V gene: TRBV7-3; D gene: NA; CDR3 protein: ASSLSGRSQDTQY
J gene: TRBJ1-4; V gene: TRBV4-3; D gene: TRBD1; CDR3 protein: ASSHPLGQGNEKLF